This T cell receptor (beta chain) comes out of a study of T cell changes during pregnancy in multiple sclerosis. This CDR3 region has 16 residues. Germline V CDR1 and CDR2: SGDLS, YYNGEE. The trim removed 0 bases at V and 4 bases at J, leaving 4 bases unmatched. Data came from immunoSEQ multiplex PCR; TCRdb stores just in-frame clones and leaves some out. The sample has about 68,000 clones; approximately 90% are singletons. This material consisted of peripheral blood, taken in the third trimester of pregnancy. This chain joins TRBV9 and TRBJ1-2; 12 bases are a match to TRBD1. The TCR was taken from a female donor with multiple sclerosis, enrolled in a pregnancy study. Here the CDR3 DNA reads TGTGCCAGCAGCGTAGGCGGGACAGGGGGCGGCTATGGCTACACCTTC. Residues: CASSVGGTGGGYGYTF.